This T cell receptor beta chain was identified during a study of T cell responses to AZD1222 COVID-19 vaccine. The repertoire was sequenced with immunoSEQ multiplex PCR; TCRdb's copy has only in-frame clones and lacks some. The table records more than 120,000 clones, almost 90% of them present only once. The V end lost 1 base, the J end lost 8 bases, and 17 bases lay between the germline ends. Germline CDR1 LGHNA, CDR2 YSLEER. CDR3 length equals 16 residues. This chain uses TRBV4-3 with TRBJ2-2; D possibly uses TRBD1 or TRBD2 (5 bases each). This specimen consisted of peripheral blood, obtained 28 days after the second AZD1222 dose. The TCR sequence derives from an adult who received the AZD1222 COVID-19 vaccine. The CDR3 nucleotides are TGCGCCAGCAGCCAAGGTCTCATGGGGGTACGGGGGGAGCTGTTTTTT. Protein sequence: CASSQGLMGVRGELFF.